Each of the 3 T cell receptor beta chains below was sequenced from the same sample in a study of cytomegalovirus exposure and HLA in healthy donors. The PCR made use of 60 Vbeta and 13 Jbeta primers. Method: immunoSEQ multiplex PCR; TCRdb's copy keeps in-frame clones and lacks some. This table lists 130,000 or so clones. Sequencing was performed on PBMCs. These receptors were taken from a young woman in good health and CMV-seronegative.

The chain is built from TRBV6-1 and TRBJ1-5; TRBD1 matches 7 bases. With 10 bases clipped from V and 12 bases from J, the junction kept 15 bases outside the gene matches. The CDR3 runs 13 residues. Germline lookup yields CDR1 MNHNS and CDR2 SASEGT. The CDR3 nucleotides read TGTGCCACAACTCGGGACAGCGAACATCACCAGCATTTT. Encoded protein: CATTRDSEHHQHF.

V and J are TRBV11-2 and TRBJ2-3; TRBD2 agrees at 9 bases. CDR1 is SGHAT, CDR2 FQNNGV, per germline. J lost 3 bases, V lost 1 base, and 11 bases had no gene match. CDR3 length: 18 residues. The CDR3 loop reads CASSLGPSGRKGTDTQYF. The CDR3 bases are TGTGCCAGCAGCTTAGGGCCGAGCGGGAGGAAGGGGACAGATACGCAGTATTTT.

The chain links TRBV2 to TRBJ2-7, with 10 positions matching TRBD2. This CDR3 is 16 amino acids long. The V gene end was trimmed by 4 bases and the J gene end by 7 bases; junction bases not matched to a gene: 13. CDR1 and CDR2 (germline): SNHLY, FYNNEI. The CDR3 loop is CASSGASSGSSLEQYV. As DNA, the CDR3 is TGTGCCAGCAGTGGGGCTTCTAGCGGGAGTTCGTTGGAGCAGTACGTC.